This entry describes one T cell receptor (beta chain). Germline assignment: CDR1 SGHTA and CDR2 FQGTGA. Unmatched junction bases numbered 8, after V lost 6 bases and J lost 10 bases. The CDR3 is 13 amino acids. This entry comes from a study of technical replicates of blood from a few donors. Assay: immunoSEQ multiplex PCR; the TCRdb copy retains only in-frame clones and omits some. This sample carries about 97,000 clones, around 96% of them seen once, and the ten largest clones take roughly 0.35%. The V gene is TRBV7-3, the J gene TRBJ1-2; 10 bases fit TRBD1. Sequenced: T cells isolated from PBMCs. The receptor was derived from a human donor in good health. Here the CDR3 DNA reads TGTGCCAGCAGTTCCGGGACAGGGGCCCCCTACACCTTC. It is translated as CASSSGTGAPYTF.